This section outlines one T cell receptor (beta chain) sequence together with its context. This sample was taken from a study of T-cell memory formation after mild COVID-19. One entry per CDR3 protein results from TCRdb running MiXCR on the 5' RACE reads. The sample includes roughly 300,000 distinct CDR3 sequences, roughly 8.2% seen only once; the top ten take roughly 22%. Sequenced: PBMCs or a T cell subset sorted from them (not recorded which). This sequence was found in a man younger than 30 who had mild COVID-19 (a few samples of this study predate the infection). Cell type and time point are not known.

The CDR3 coding sequence is TGTGCCTCCACGGGGGCCGGAAGCTCCTACAATGAGCAGTTCTTC. Amino acids: CASTGAGSSYNEQFF. The rearrangement links TRBV10-3 to TRBJ2-1; D possibly matches TRBD1 or TRBD2 (6 bases each). The CDR3 covers 15 residues. Germline CDR1 is ENHRY and CDR2 is SYGVKD. The V gene lost 11 bases and the J gene lost 0 bases, with 17 bases spanning the gap.